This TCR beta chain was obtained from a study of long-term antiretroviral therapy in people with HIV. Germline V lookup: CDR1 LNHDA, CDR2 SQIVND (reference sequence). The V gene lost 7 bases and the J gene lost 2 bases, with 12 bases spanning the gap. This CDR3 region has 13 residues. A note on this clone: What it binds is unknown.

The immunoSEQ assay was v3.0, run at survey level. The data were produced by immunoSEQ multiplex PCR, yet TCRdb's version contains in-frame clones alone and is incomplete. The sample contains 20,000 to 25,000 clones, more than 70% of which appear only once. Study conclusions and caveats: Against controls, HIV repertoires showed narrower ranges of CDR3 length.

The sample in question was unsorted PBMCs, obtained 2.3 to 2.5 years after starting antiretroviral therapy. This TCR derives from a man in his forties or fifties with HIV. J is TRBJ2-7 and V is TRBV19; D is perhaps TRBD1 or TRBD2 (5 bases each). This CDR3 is CASTGAPTYEQYF. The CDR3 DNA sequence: TGTGCCAGTACCGGGGCGCCGACCTACGAGCAGTACTTC.